This T cell receptor (beta chain) originates from a study of shared clonotypes between healthy human individuals (TCRdb year 2020). Regarding the complete study: The cohort comprised a couple of women and a few men aged 18 to 49 years. Per donor, three plates each were used for CD4 naive and CD4 memory, two for CD8 naive, and one for CD8 memory. The study deeply sequenced blood TCR repertoires of several healthy adults to estimate repertoire size and the extent of clonotype sharing between individuals. To increase sequencing depth and limit assay-specific biases, TCR repertoire library preparation and sequencing were carried out by different laboratories using diverse techniques. Per donor, leukapheresis produced somewhere between about 0.94 and 9 billion PBMCs.

Paper-wide results and their limitations: Naive subsets generally had larger estimated clonotype richness than memory subsets. About 5% of naive CD4, approximately 3.7% of naive CD8, 2% to 2.5% of memory CD4, and over 0.35% of memory CD8 clonotypes were shared across a few donors. Sampling was restricted to blood, and TCR repertoires in tissue are likely to differ from TCR repertoires in blood. The genetic and exposure-history diversity represented was limited by the small number of donors. Based on pairwise subsampling, the degree of clonotype sharing among donors was expected to be affected by sequencing depth. Even with the large sequencing depth, rarefaction of the sorted-subset datasets indicated that sequencing was incomplete. Compared with non-shared clonotypes, the clonotypes found in all four sorted-subset donors had higher generation probabilities.

The CDR3 goes from the cysteine to the phenylalanine over 12 residues. Just the 36-base CDR3 DNA is kept, in frame starting at base 1. The germline V gene encodes CDR1 SQVTM and CDR2 ANQGSEA. V is pared back by 8 bases and J by 5 bases, with 15 bases lying between the germline termini. Healthy HIV-negative adults with no recently reported acute infections or vaccinations were included as donors. Every donor was a Caucasian adult living in Nashville, Tennessee, USA. CD4+ T cells were enriched by magnetic negative selection, after which naive cells were positively selected on CD45RA and the negative fraction was taken as the memory subset. Blood was collected by leukapheresis, and PBMCs were isolated by Ficoll-Histopaque density gradient centrifugation and then cryopreserved in liquid nitrogen vapor phase. Analytical flow cytometry was used to check the purity and quantity of every magnetically sorted T cell population. Genomic DNA was isolated from every sorted fraction and measured by UV absorbance on a Nanodrop 2000c.

TCR CDR3 regions were amplified from genomic DNA by multiplex PCR using the deep immunoSEQ assay. Extracted genomic DNA from each cell subset was spread evenly across all wells of several immunoSEQ 96-well plates, with each plate serving as a replicate. Each replicate PCR for sorted subsets received around 0.2 ug genomic DNA, equal to 30,000 or so T cell genomes. Purified libraries were measured with a Qubit 3.0 fluorometer, size-checked on a Bioanalyzer 2100, and measured again with the KAPA Library Quantification kit. Each immunoSEQ 96-well plate was sequenced on its own single-read 150-cycle Illumina NextSeq 550 flow cell. The authors' analysis ran thus. Because the immunoSEQ output included only junctional sequences and no quality scores, the filtering could not be the same as the filtering used for full-length reads. To assign V/J genes and CDR3, sequences were annotated against IMGT germline references using PyIR, a Python wrapper for IgBLAST v1.9. Any read was removed if the V/J assignment was weak (E-value above 1e-6), the CDR3 was missing, or the read contained stop codons, out-of-frame junctions, or ambiguous translated residues. A V3J clonotype was defined by an identical inferred V gene, J gene, and CDR3 amino acid sequence. Percentage overlap between repertoires was computed as shared unique clonotypes divided by the size of the smaller repertoire. RTK rarefaction, the Chao1 estimator, and Recon v2.1 estimates of unobserved clonotypes were used to assess repertoire richness. Generation probabilities were computed with OLGA for all TCRbeta clonotypes obtained by the gDNA method from a few donors. TCRdb limited this immuneACCESS table to in-frame rearrangements with V and J called. A share of clones is missing; checked studies link under half to unresolved V genes, and the rest is unexplained. V and J calls and clone size come straight from that table; D and trimming were deduced from the DNA. The sample has 850,000 to 1,100,000 clones on record, around 77% of them singletons. The top ten hold more than 0.85% of the sample.

On this clone itself: The antigen this receptor binds is unknown. The record has no base qualities; no much larger clone is one base away.

The sequence was collected from a man younger than 35 in good health. Some clones in this sample may be carry-over from other donors' samples. Sequences were obtained from memory CD4+ T cells from PBMCs. What the cell subset or site label conveys for this sample: CD45RA-negative fraction. The chain is encoded by TRBV29-1 joined to TRBJ1-1; the D gene is perhaps TRBD1, from 6 matching bases. The CDR3 reads as follows: CSFFSQGTEAFF. The DNA is as follows: TGCAGCTTCTTCTCGCAGGGGACTGAAGCTTTCTTT.